The T cell receptor beta chain under discussion was sequenced for a study of blood T cells in healthy people across ages. Findings and caveats of the study: Donors of long life had a larger count of naive CD4+ cells and greater diversity than aged donors.

The CDR3 has 16 residues. V was clipped by 3 bases and J by 7 bases; unmatched bases: 14. Germline V gene sequence: CDR1 DFQATT, CDR2 SNEGSKA (reference sequence). This clonotype was detected only a few times. Its antigen is unknown. Donor samples were obtained from healthy Caucasian individuals from Russia, aged about 6 to 100. It was with a sample-barcoded 5' primer and a J-beta primer mix that a second PCR of roughly 7 to 12 cycles was run. TCRdb independently ran MiXCR on the 5' RACE reads; one entry per CDR3 protein. Counted here are roughly 1 million distinct CDR3 sequences, approximately 25% occurring once; the ten biggest clones make up less than 0.85%. These data also featured in a second study, about T cells of mothers and their children. That investigation notes: Researchers put all of the extracted RNA into cDNA synthesis, using roughly 1.5 ug per 15 ul.

The V call is TRBV20-1, the J call TRBJ2-5; 10 nucleotides agree with TRBD2. Sample: blood. This TCR derives from a girl aged 2 to 9 in good health. The CDR3 nucleotides read TGCAGTGCTAGGGACCGACGTAGCGGGAGGCTTGGGACCCAGTACTTC. Translated: CSARDRRSGRLGTQYF.